A selection of T cell receptor beta chains follows, all from one sample in a study of blood T cells in healthy people across ages. TCRdb re-derived calls from the 5' RACE reads in MiXCR, one entry per CDR3 protein. Of around 940,000 distinct CDR3 sequences in the sample, roughly 47% were seen once. Specimen: blood. Receptor source: an older woman in good health. Each CDR3 is given with its conserved first and last residue. A D gene is named only where the DNA matches it firmly. Clone size is shown for a subset of rows, as once, few, many or a class of expanded clone.

V gene	J gene	CDR3 length	clone size	D gene	CDR3 DNA	CDR3 protein
TRBV7-2	TRBJ2-3	15	many	NA	TGTGCCAGCAGCCTGAGGCCAGGGGGGGCAGATACGCAGTATTTT	CASSLRPGGADTQYF
TRBV30	TRBJ2-7	8	NA	NA	TGTGCGATCAATGAGCAGTACTTC	CAINEQYF
TRBV29-1	TRBJ2-1	12	NA	NA	TGCAGCGGGTCGGACTTCCCTGGCGAGCAGTTCTTC	CSGSDFPGEQFF
TRBV7-2	TRBJ2-7	12	NA	NA	TGTGCCAGCACCTTCCAGGGCTACGAGCAGTACTTC	CASTFQGYEQYF
TRBV4-2	TRBJ2-2	17	NA	NA	TGTGCCAGCAGCCAGAATCCTAGCGTAGCGAACACCGGGGAGCTGTTTTTT	CASSQNPSVANTGELFF
TRBV7-9	TRBJ2-7	11	few	TRBD1	TGTGCCAGCAGCTCTCCGGGACAGCCGTACTTC	CASSSPGQPYF
TRBV6-1	TRBJ2-7	16	NA	NA	TGTGCCAGCAGTGAAGCAGGAGGTTTGAGGGACTACGAGCAGTACTTC	CASSEAGGLRDYEQYF
TRBV3-1	TRBJ2-3	14	NA	NA	TGTGCCAGCAGCCAAATCCCTAGCACAGATACGCAGTATTTT	CASSQIPSTDTQYF
TRBV7-9	TRBJ2-7	13	few	NA	TGTGCCAGCAGCAAATACTCGGGGTACGAGCAGTACTTC	CASSKYSGYEQYF
TRBV2	TRBJ2-1	12	NA	TRBD2	TGTGCCAGCAGAGGACTAGTTCATGAGCAGTTCTTC	CASRGLVHEQFF
TRBV28	TRBJ1-2	13	few	NA	TGTGCCAGCAGACGCCAGGGCCTCTTGGGCTACACCTTC	CASRRQGLLGYTF
TRBV28	TRBJ1-1	14	NA	NA	TGTGCCAGCTATGAGGCAAGGATGAACACTGAAGCTTTCTTT	CASYEARMNTEAFF
TRBV4-2	TRBJ2-7	17	NA	TRBD2	TGTGCCAGCAGCCAAGATCAAGGGACTAGCGGCAGGAACGAGCAGTACTTC	CASSQDQGTSGRNEQYF
TRBV29-1	TRBJ2-3	11	NA	NA	TGCAGCTACCGAACCGCAGATACGCAGTATTTT	CSYRTADTQYF
TRBV29-1	TRBJ2-1	11	NA	NA	TGCAGCGTCTCCGGTCCCAATGAGCAGTTCTTC	CSVSGPNEQFF
TRBV7-2	TRBJ1-5	12	NA	NA	TGTGCCAGCAGCTTAGCCCAGTCTCCCCAGCATTTT	CASSLAQSPQHF